The 23 T cell receptor beta chains listed next were all sequenced from one sample in a study of CD8 T cells in Susac syndrome (dated by TCRdb to between 2019 and 2020). Receptor libraries were prepared by the immunoSEQ multiplex PCR assay. RNA was extracted using the RNeasy kit, and about 0.45 to 1 ug of the RNA was reverse transcribed with random hexamers. Starting from the raw public reads, TCRdb applied fastp trimming at Q25, assembled clones with MiXCR and retained in-frame beta chains. Merged by CDR3 protein, the rows form single entries marked with the most common genes and DNA. The sample table shows roughly 200,000 distinct CDR3 sequences, and around 95% are seen once. The ten largest clones add up to 0.15% to 0.2% of the sample. Sequenced sample: CD8+ T cells from PBMCs. These receptors came from a human donor with multiple sclerosis.

The genes are TRBV30 and TRBJ2-7, with 7 bases lining up with TRBD2. Germline V gene lookup returns CDR1 GTSNPN and CDR2 SVGIG (reference sequence). The ends lost 3 bases at V and 3 bases at J; junction bases unmatched: 2. The CDR3 contains 12 residues. The CDR3 region has the DNA TGTGCCTGGAGCGCGGGAGTCTACGAGCAGTACTTC. This encodes CAWSAGVYEQYF.

The chain has TRBV29-1 and TRBJ1-2, with D unclear. Germline values: CDR1 SQVTM, CDR2 ANQGSEA. V was pared by 6 bases and J by 3 bases, with 8 bases between. The CDR3 has 11 residues. The CDR3 nucleotides read TGCAGCGTCACGCTAGACTATGGCTACACCTTC. As protein: CSVTLDYGYTF.

V usage is TRBV7-9 and J usage is TRBJ1-2; 7 bases match TRBD1. With V trimmed by 5 bases and J by 1 base, 7 bases remained unmatched. This CDR3 contains 15 residues. Germline lookup yields CDR1 SEHNR and CDR2 FQNEAQ (reference sequence). The CDR3 coding sequence is TGTGCCAGCAGCGACAGGGTCGGGGGTAACTATGGCTACACCTTC. Residues: CASSDRVGGNYGYTF. The variable domain in full, with the rest retrieved from reference TRBV7-9 and TRBJ1-2, is DTGVSQNPRHKITKRGQNVTFRCDPISEHNRLYWYRQTLGQGPEFLTYFQNEAQLEKSRLLSDRFSAERPKGSFSTLEIQRTEQGDSAMYLCASSDRVGGNYGYTFGSGTRLTVV.

The gene calls are TRBV9 and TRBJ1-5, with D possibly being TRBD1 (5 bases). The CDR3 has 14 amino acids. Per germline, CDR1 SGDLS and CDR2 YYNGEE. The V and J ends lost 3 bases and 2 bases respectively, with 9 bases between them. CDR3 in DNA: TGTGCCAGCAGCGCTCAGGGCGGCAATCAGCCCCAGCATTTT. Encoded protein: CASSAQGGNQPQHF.

This chain joins TRBV29-1 and TRBJ2-2; D is uncertain. The germline CDR1 and CDR2 sequences are SQVTM and ANQGSEA. The CDR3 runs to 11 residues. Between the trimmed V and J ends, which lost 6 bases and 4 bases, there was a span of 6 bases. This CDR3 is CSVRVTGELFF. CDR3 bases: TGCAGCGTAAGGGTCACCGGGGAGCTGTTTTTT.

This chain uses TRBV7-8 with TRBJ2-7; maybe TRBD1 (6 bases). The CDR3 consists of 17 residues. Trimming removed 5 bases at V and 5 bases at J, with 25 bases between. Germline assignment: CDR1 SGHVS and CDR2 FQNEAQ. CDR3 amino acids: CASSHRWGEDRGDEQYF. In DNA, the CDR3 is TGTGCCAGCAGCCACCGGTGGGGAGAGGACAGAGGCGACGAGCAGTACTTC.

The genes are TRBV6-5 and TRBJ1-2; perhaps TRBD1 as D (6 bases). CDR3 length equals 15 residues. With 7 bases removed from V and 1 base from J, the gap between germline ends came to 16 bases. Looked up from germline, CDR1 is MNHEY and CDR2 is SVGAGI. In DNA, the CDR3 is TGTGCCAGCATGAGGATAGGACAGCATAACTATGGCTACACCTTC. Translation: CASMRIGQHNYGYTF.

V is TRBV7-9 and J is TRBJ2-7; D possibly corresponds to TRBD1 (6 bases). V was shortened by 11 bases and J by 0 bases, with 11 bases between the two germline ends. The CDR3 covers 12 residues. CDR1 is SEHNR and CDR2 is FQNEAQ in the germline V gene (reference sequence). CDR3 DNA sequence: TGTGCCGCCGGACAGAGCTCCTACGAGCAGTACTTC. Encoded protein: CAAGQSSYEQYF.

The chain joins TRBV12-3 or TRBV12-4 to TRBJ2-7, with 10 bases aligning to TRBD1. The CDR3 totals 15 residues. J gave up 2 bases and V 4 bases, and 5 bases lay outside the gene matches. The CDR3 region has the DNA TGTGCCAGCAGTTCTCCCGGGACAGGGGCCTACGAGCAGTACTTC. Protein sequence: CASSSPGTGAYEQYF.

V gene TRBV29-1 combines with J gene TRBJ2-7; 7 positions agree with TRBD2. Per the germline V gene, CDR1 is SQVTM and CDR2 is ANQGSEA. CDR3 length: 15 residues. The J segment lost 0 bases and the V segment lost 0 bases, leaving 5 bases of the junction unmatched. The CDR3 region is CSVEDRGGSSYEQYF. DNA for the CDR3: TGCAGCGTTGAAGATCGGGGCGGGAGCTCCTACGAGCAGTACTTC.

The V and J genes are TRBV7-8 and TRBJ2-1; the D gene is possibly TRBD1 (6 bases). With 4 bases removed from V and 4 bases from J, the gap between germline ends came to 14 bases. Germline V gene lookup returns CDR1 SGHVS and CDR2 FQNEAQ. This CDR3 contains 15 residues. The CDR3 DNA reads as TGTGCCAGCAGCTCCGATAGGGACATTTACAATGAGCAGTTCTTC. Its protein is CASSSDRDIYNEQFF.

The chain carries TRBV6-5 and TRBJ2-3; 7 nucleotides match TRBD2. Germline V gene lookup returns CDR1 MNHEY and CDR2 SVGAGI. The CDR3 totals 15 residues. V dropped 5 bases and J dropped 0; count of bases not matched to a gene: 5. CDR3 nucleotide sequence: TGTGCCAGCAGTCCCTGGGAGGGGAGCACAGATACGCAGTATTTT. The encoded protein is CASSPWEGSTDTQYF.

This clonotype was seen a single time. The chain combines TRBV20-1 with TRBJ2-4; D is possibly TRBD1 (6 bases). There are 15 residues in the CDR3. Trimming removed 1 base from V and 0 bases from J, with 10 bases in between. Germline assignment: CDR1 DFQATT and CDR2 SNEGSKA (reference sequence). The CDR3 DNA sequence: TGCAGTGCTAGAGGTAGACAGGTAGCCAAAAACATTCAGTACTTC. As protein: CSARGRQVAKNIQYF.

The V and J genes are TRBV25-1 and TRBJ2-5; the D is unclear. The length of the CDR3 is 13 residues. CDR1 is MGHDK and CDR2 is SYGVNS in the germline V gene. Trimming pared 5 bases from V and 0 bases from J, leaving 7 bases between. The CDR3 is CASSSRYQETQYF. CDR3 bases: TGTGCCAGCAGTTCCAGATACCAAGAGACCCAGTACTTC. Combining the CDR3 with reference TRBV25-1 and TRBJ2-5 gives the whole variable domain EADIYQTPRYLVIGTGKKITLECSQTMGHDKMYWYQQDPGMELHLIHYSYGVNSTEKGDLSSESTVSRIRTEHFPLTLESARPSHTSQYLCASSSRYQETQYFGPGTRLLVL.

The CDR3 bases are TGTGCCAGCAGTTACCGGATACCCTACTACGAGCAGTACTTC. Translating gives CASSYRIPYYEQYF. This chain uses TRBV27 with TRBJ2-7; D is unclear. CDR1 is MNHEY and CDR2 is SMNVEV in the germline V gene (reference sequence). CDR3 length equals 14 residues. Trimming left V 4 bases short and J 3 bases short, with 13 bases between.

The gene calls are TRBV28 and TRBJ2-7; D call uncertain. V was pared by 5 bases and J by 10 bases, with 12 bases between. Germline loops: CDR1 MDHEN, CDR2 SYDVKM. The CDR3 is 11 residues long. The CDR3 sequence: CASSQPDAQYF. CDR3 nucleotides: TGTGCCAGCAGTCAGCCGGATGCCCAGTACTTC.

This chain uses TRBV12-3 or TRBV12-4 with TRBJ2-1; D not certain. V was clipped by 3 bases and J by 4 bases, with 7 bases between them. There are 13 residues in the CDR3. In nucleotides, the CDR3 is TGTGCCAGCAGTTTCTCTCCGTACAATGAGCAGTTCTTC. This translates into CASSFSPYNEQFF.

This clonotype was seen a single time. CDR3 protein: CASSLWYQGNVYGYTF. The CDR3, as DNA: TGTGCCAGCAGTTTATGGTACCAGGGAAACGTCTATGGCTACACCTTC. The rearrangement links TRBV27 to TRBJ1-2, with TRBD1 as a possible D gene (5 bases). V dropped 1 base and J dropped 4 bases, with 16 bases sitting between them. The CDR3 loop spans 16 amino acids. Germline-derived CDR1 and CDR2 are MNHEY and SMNVEV (reference sequence).

This chain joins TRBV6-6 and TRBJ2-1; D unresolved. This CDR3 has 13 amino acids. In germline, CDR1 is MNHNY, CDR2 SVGAGI (reference sequence). Trimming took off 1 base at V and 5 bases at J, with 6 bases between the two ends. The CDR3 bases are TGTGCCAGCAGTTACTTGCAGAACAATGAGCAGTTCTTC. It is translated as CASSYLQNNEQFF.

This chain uses TRBV27 with TRBJ2-7, with D possibly matching TRBD2 (6 bases). V was pared by 3 bases and J by 7 bases, with 16 bases between. The CDR3 has 14 amino acids. Germline-derived CDR1 and CDR2 are MNHEY and SMNVEV (reference sequence). CDR3 amino acids: CASSFGVRGEEQYF. CDR3 DNA: TGTGCCAGCAGTTTTGGTGTGCGGGGTGAGGAGCAGTACTTC.

The rearrangement joins TRBV28 to TRBJ1-2; 9 bases match TRBD1. CDR3 size: 15 residues. V shed 5 bases and J 7 bases; nucleotides not matched to a gene: 11. The germline V gene encodes CDR1 MDHEN and CDR2 SYDVKM. CDR3 DNA sequence: TGTGCCAGCAGTGCCCCGGGACAGGGAATTATTGGCTACACCTTC. Protein product: CASSAPGQGIIGYTF.

The genes are TRBV20-1 and TRBJ1-2; D ambiguous. V gave up 1 base and J gave up 1 base, with 10 bases separating them. This CDR3 has 14 amino acids. CDR1 is DFQATT and CDR2 is SNEGSKA in the germline V gene (reference sequence). CDR3 DNA: TGCAGTGCTAGAGTGAAAGCTTATAACTATGGCTACACCTTC. Translated: CSARVKAYNYGYTF.

The chain couples TRBV25-1 to TRBJ1-5; no firm D call. Between the trimmed V and J ends, which lost 1 base and 2 bases, there was a span of 12 bases. The CDR3 sequence is 16 residues long. Germline CDR1 reads MGHDK; CDR2 reads SYGVNS. CDR3 DNA: TGTGCCAGCAGTGAATCCCGGTGGCGGGGCAATCAGCCCCAGCATTTT. Translation: CASSESRWRGNQPQHF.